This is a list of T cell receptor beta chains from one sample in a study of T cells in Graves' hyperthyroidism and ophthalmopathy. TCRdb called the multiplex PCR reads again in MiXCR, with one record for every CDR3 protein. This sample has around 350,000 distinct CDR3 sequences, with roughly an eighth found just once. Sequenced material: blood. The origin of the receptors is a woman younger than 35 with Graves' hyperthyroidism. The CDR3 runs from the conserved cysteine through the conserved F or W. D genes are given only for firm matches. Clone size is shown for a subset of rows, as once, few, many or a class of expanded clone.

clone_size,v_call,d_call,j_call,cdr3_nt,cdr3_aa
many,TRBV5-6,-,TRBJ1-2,TGTGCCAGCACTGGCAGTCCCTATGGCTACACCTTC,CASTGSPYGYTF
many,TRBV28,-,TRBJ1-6,TGTGCCAGCAGTATATCACAGGGCATGGGGAATTCACCCCTCCACTTT,CASSISQGMGNSPLHF
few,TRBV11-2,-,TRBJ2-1,TGTGCCAGCAGCTTGAACAGGGACAATGAGCAGTTCTTC,CASSLNRDNEQFF
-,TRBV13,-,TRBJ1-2,TGTGCCAGCAGCGCGGGACAAAACTATGGCTACACCTTC,CASSAGQNYGYTF
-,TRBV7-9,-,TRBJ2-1,TGTGCCAGCAGCTTAGACTGGGGCTCCTACAATGAGCAGTTCTTC,CASSLDWGSYNEQFF
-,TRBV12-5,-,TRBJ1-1,TGTGCTAGTGGTTTGGTACGTGACACTGAAGCTTTCTTT,CASGLVRDTEAFF
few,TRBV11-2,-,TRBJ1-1,TGTGCCAGCAGCTTAGCCCTAGTTCCCACTGAAGCTTTCTTT,CASSLALVPTEAFF
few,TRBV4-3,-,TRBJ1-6,TGCGCCAGCAGCCAAGGCGTTAAAGGGGATTCACCCCTCCACTTT,CASSQGVKGDSPLHF
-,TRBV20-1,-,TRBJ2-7,TGCAGTACCGGACACCTCACCTACGAGCAGTACTTC,CSTGHLTYEQYF
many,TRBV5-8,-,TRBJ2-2,TGTGCCAGCAGCCCCCCCACGAACACCGGGGAGCTGTTTTTT,CASSPPTNTGELFF
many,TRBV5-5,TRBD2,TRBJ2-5,TGTGCCAGCAGCTTTGGTTCAACTAGCGAAGAGACCCAGTACTTC,CASSFGSTSEETQYF
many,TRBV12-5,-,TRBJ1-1,TGTGCTAGTGGTTCGGACGGCGCTGAAGCTTTCTTT,CASGSDGAEAFF
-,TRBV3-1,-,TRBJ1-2,TGTGCCAGCAGCCAAGATCGAACCGTAGCTAAGTATGGCTACACCTTC,CASSQDRTVAKYGYTF
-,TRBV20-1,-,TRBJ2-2,TGCAGTGCCCAGTCTGGGACACAGAACACCGGGGAGCTGTCTTTT,CSAQSGTQNTGELSF
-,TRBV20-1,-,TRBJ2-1,TGCAGTGCTAGAGATCTCCCTAACGGGACACGGTCCTACAATGAGCAGTTCTTC,CSARDLPNGTRSYNEQFF
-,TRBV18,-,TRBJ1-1,TGTGCCAGCTCACCAAGGAGCTCACCTGACACTGAAGCTTTCTTT,CASSPRSSPDTEAFF
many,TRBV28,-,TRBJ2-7,TGTGCCAGCAGTTTCGGTTTCAGTTCCTACGAGCAGTACTTC,CASSFGFSSYEQYF
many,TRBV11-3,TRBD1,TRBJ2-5,TGTGCCAGCAGCACGGGACAGGGAGAAGAGACCCAGTACTTC,CASSTGQGEETQYF
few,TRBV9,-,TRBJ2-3,TGTGCCAGCAGCGAAGGGTTGGGGAGAGATACGCAGTATTTT,CASSEGLGRDTQYF
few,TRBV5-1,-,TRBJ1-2,TGCGCCAGCAGCTTGGGGGCGTCTGAAGGCTACACCTTC,CASSLGASEGYTF
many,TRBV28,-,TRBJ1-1,TGTGCCAGCAGCTGGGGGGGTAGGACTGAAGCTTTCTTT,CASSWGGRTEAFF
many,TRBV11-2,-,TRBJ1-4,TGTGCCAGCAGCTTCGCAACCGCGAGGGAAAAACTGTTTTTT,CASSFATAREKLFF
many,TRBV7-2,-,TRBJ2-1,TGTGCCAGCAGCTTGGCGAGGGCCGATGAGCAGTTCTTC,CASSLARADEQFF
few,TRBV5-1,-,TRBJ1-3,TGCGCCAGCAGCTCTCAGGAACTTAACTCTGGAAACACCATATATTTT,CASSSQELNSGNTIYF
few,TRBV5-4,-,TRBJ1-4,TGTGCCAGCAGCCATACAGGGCGAAAGACTAATGAAAAACTGTTTTTT,CASSHTGRKTNEKLFF
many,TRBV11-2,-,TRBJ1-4,TGTGCCAGCAGCGTTGAGGGGACGAAAAAACTGTTTTTT,CASSVEGTKKLFF
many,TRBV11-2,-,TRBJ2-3,TGTGCCAGCAGCTTAGATCTACCAGATACGCAGTATTTT,CASSLDLPDTQYF
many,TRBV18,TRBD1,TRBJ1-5,TGTGCCAGCTCACCACGGAGGGACAGGGGGGGTCAGCCCCAGCATTTT,CASSPRRDRGGQPQHF
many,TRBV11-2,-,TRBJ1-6,TGTGCCAGCAGCTTAGAATCCACGGCAGGGCATTCACCCCTCCACTTT,CASSLESTAGHSPLHF
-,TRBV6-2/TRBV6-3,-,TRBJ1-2,TGTGCCAGCGGTATGGACTCATGGGCCTATGGCTACACCTTC,CASGMDSWAYGYTF
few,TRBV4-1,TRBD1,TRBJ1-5,TGCGCCAGCAGCCAAGATCGCACAGGGGATTATAGCAATCAGCCCCAGCATTTT,CASSQDRTGDYSNQPQHF
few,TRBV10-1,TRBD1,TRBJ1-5,TGCGCCAGCAGTAACTCTGGGACAGGTCAGCCCCAGCATTTT,CASSNSGTGQPQHF
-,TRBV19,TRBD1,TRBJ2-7,TGTGCCAGTAGTCCCGGGACAGGAACCATTTCCTACGAGCAGTACTTC,CASSPGTGTISYEQYF
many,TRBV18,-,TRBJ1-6,TGTGCCAGCTCACGCGACAGCTTGGATAATTCACCCCTCCACTTT,CASSRDSLDNSPLHF
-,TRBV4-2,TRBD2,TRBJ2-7,TGTGCCAGCAGCCAAGATCTTCAAGCGACTAGCGATGACTACGAGCAGTACTTC,CASSQDLQATSDDYEQYF
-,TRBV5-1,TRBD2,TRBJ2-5,TGCGCCAGCAGCTTCCTCCCGCGGGGGACCGAAGAGACCCAGTACTTC,CASSFLPRGTEETQYF
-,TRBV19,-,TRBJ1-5,TGTGCCAGTAGTAAGGAGGACAATCAGCCCCAGCATTTT,CASSKEDNQPQHF
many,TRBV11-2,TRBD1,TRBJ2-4,TGTGCCAGCAGCCCACCCCTCCGGGACAGGTCGAACATTCAGTACTTC,CASSPPLRDRSNIQYF
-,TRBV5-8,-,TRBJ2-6,TGTGCCAGCAGCCAAGGGACGCCACACTCCGGGGCCAACGTCCTGACTTTC,CASSQGTPHSGANVLTF
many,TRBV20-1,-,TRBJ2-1,TGCAGTGCTAGCGCGGGCCCGAATTACAATGAGCAGTTCTTC,CSASAGPNYNEQFF
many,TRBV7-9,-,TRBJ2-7,TGTGCCAGCAGCCTCCCGCATGTGCTCGAGCAGTACTTC,CASSLPHVLEQYF
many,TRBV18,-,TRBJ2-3,TGTGCCAGCTCACCACGCCGGTCCACAGATACGCAGTATTTT,CASSPRRSTDTQYF
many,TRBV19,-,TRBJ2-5,TGTGCCAGTAGAGAGGGGCCGGCCCAGTACTTC,CASREGPAQYF
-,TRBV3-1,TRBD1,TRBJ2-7,TGTGCCAGCAGCCAAATCAGGACAGGGGAAGGCTACGAGCAGTACTTC,CASSQIRTGEGYEQYF
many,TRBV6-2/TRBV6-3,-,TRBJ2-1,TGTGCCAGCAGAATCTCCTACAATGAGCAGTTCTTC,CASRISYNEQFF
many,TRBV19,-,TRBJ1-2,TGTGCCAGTAGTATAGATGGGTTTGGCTACACCTTC,CASSIDGFGYTF
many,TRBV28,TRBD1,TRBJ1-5,TGTGCCAGCAGTCGGACAGGGGAAGTGCAGCCCCAGCATTTT,CASSRTGEVQPQHF
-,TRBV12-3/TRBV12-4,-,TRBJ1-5,TGTGCCAGCAGTTCAACAATCTATCAGCCCCAGCATTTT,CASSSTIYQPQHF
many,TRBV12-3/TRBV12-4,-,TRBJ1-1,TGTGCCAGCAGTCCGCAGGGACTTCGGTCCTCTGGTGAAGCTTTCTTT,CASSPQGLRSSGEAFF
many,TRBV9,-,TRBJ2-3,TGTGCCAGCAGCGACTCGGGGGGCACAGATACGCAGTATTTT,CASSDSGGTDTQYF
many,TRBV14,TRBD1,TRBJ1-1,TGTGCCAGCAGCCGAGACAGGGCCTTAAGAGAAGCTTTCTTT,CASSRDRALREAFF
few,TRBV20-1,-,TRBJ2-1,TGCAGTGCCCCCTACGGGGGGCATGAGCAGTTCTTC,CSAPYGGHEQFF
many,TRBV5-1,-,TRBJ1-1,TGCGCCAGCAGCTTGGACCCGGTGGGCATGAACACTGAAGCTTTCTTT,CASSLDPVGMNTEAFF
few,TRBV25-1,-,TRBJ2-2,TGTGCCAGCCAAAAAGCGGCAGCAGGGACCGGGGAGCTGTTTTTT,CASQKAAAGTGELFF
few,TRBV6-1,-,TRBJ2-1,TGTGCCAGCAGTGTTTTAGCGGTGTACGAGCAGTTCTTC,CASSVLAVYEQFF
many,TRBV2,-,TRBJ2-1,TGTGCCAGCAACCTAGCCCGCAACTCTCATGAGCAGTTCTTC,CASNLARNSHEQFF
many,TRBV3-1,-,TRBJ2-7,TGTGCCAGCAGCCAAGGCCGTGCCGAGCAGTACTTC,CASSQGRAEQYF
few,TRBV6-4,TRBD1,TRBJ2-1,TGTGCCAGCAGCGAACAGGGGGCTGACTACAATGAGCAGTTCTTC,CASSEQGADYNEQFF
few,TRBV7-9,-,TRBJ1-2,TGTGCCAGCAGCTTACCCGGGGTTGACTATGGCTACACCTTC,CASSLPGVDYGYTF
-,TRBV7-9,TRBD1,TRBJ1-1,TGTGCCAGCAGCCGACAGGGGGCGCGGACTGAAGCTTTCTTT,CASSRQGARTEAFF